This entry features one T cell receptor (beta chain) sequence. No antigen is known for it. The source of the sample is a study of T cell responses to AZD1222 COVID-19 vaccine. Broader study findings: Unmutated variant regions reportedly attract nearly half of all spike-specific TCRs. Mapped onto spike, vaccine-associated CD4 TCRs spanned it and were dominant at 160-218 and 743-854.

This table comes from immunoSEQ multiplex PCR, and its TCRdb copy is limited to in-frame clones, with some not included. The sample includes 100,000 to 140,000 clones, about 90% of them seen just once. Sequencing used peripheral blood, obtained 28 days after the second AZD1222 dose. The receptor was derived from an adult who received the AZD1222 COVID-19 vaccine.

CDR3 in amino acids: CASSARAENTEAFF. The CDR3 region has the DNA TGTGCCAGCAGTGCCCGGGCTGAGAACACTGAAGCTTTCTTT. The rearrangement links TRBV6-4 to TRBJ1-1; D is unresolved. Germline V CDR1 and CDR2: MRHNA, SNTAGT. The length of the CDR3 is 14 residues. Trimming left V 4 bases short and J 1 base short, with 10 bases between.